The rows below give T cell receptor beta chains drawn from one sample of a study of molecular identifiers for immune sequencing clone quantification. In TCRdb, the PCR reads were re-called with MiXCR into one record per CDR3 protein. The profile shows approximately 40,000 distinct CDR3 sequences, less than 20% of them singletons. The source material was naive CD8+ T cells from blood, with Jurkat cell RNA spiked in. These receptors came from a human donor in good health. Some libraries in this study had Jurkat cell RNA spiked in. CDR3s include the opening cysteine and the closing phenylalanine or tryptophan. The D gene is left open where the match is weak. Clone size, where shown, is once, few, many, or a class for clones that have expanded.

D,size,V,J,CDR3,DNA
-,many,TRBV28,TRBJ2-1,CATNPQGWLNEQFF,TGTGCCACCAACCCGCAGGGTTGGTTGAATGAGCAGTTCTTC
-,many,TRBV3-1,TRBJ2-2,CASSQDLGTGELFF,TGTGCCAGCAGCCAAGATCTTGGTACCGGGGAGCTGTTTTTT
-,many,TRBV12-3/TRBV12-4,TRBJ2-1,CASRAEGVEQFF,TGTGCCAGCAGGGCGGAGGGAGTTGAGCAGTTCTTC
TRBD2,many,TRBV9,TRBJ2-7,CASSAEAGSHEQYF,TGTGCCAGCAGCGCCGAAGCGGGATCCCACGAGCAGTACTTC
TRBD1,many,TRBV24-1,TRBJ2-1,CATSDLGQGSYNEQFF,TGTGCCACCAGTGATTTGGGACAGGGCTCCTACAATGAGCAGTTCTTC
TRBD1,many,TRBV20-1,TRBJ1-6,CSARVTGGSYNSPLHF,TGCAGTGCTAGAGTGACAGGGGGTAGCTATAATTCACCCCTCCACTTT
-,many,TRBV7-2,TRBJ2-1,CASRDRRNPSSYNEQFF,TGTGCCAGCAGGGATCGACGGAACCCTAGCTCCTACAATGAGCAGTTCTTC
-,many,TRBV12-3/TRBV12-4,TRBJ2-2,CASSHGTGELFF,TGCGCCAGCAGCCACGGCACCGGGGAGCTGTTTTTT
TRBD2,-,TRBV7-8,TRBJ2-5,CASSFSPGGRGGQETQYF,TGTGCCAGCAGCTTCTCCCCTGGCGGGAGAGGTGGGCAGGAGACCCAGTACTTC
TRBD2,-,TRBV25-1,TRBJ2-7,CASSEFGGGYEQYF,TGTGCCAGCAGTGAATTCGGGGGGGGATACGAGCAGTACTTC
TRBD2,few,TRBV20-1,TRBJ2-1,CSGAGRGGEQFF,TGCAGTGGAGCGGGGCGAGGTGGTGAGCAGTTCTTC
TRBD1,few,TRBV29-1,TRBJ2-7,CSVDYGTGVGEQYF,TGCAGCGTTGATTATGGGACAGGGGTTGGCGAGCAGTACTTC
-,-,TRBV7-2,TRBJ1-4,CASSLDWTEGNEKLFF,TGTGCCAGCAGCTTAGACTGGACCGAAGGGAATGAAAAACTGTTTTTT
-,many,TRBV6-6,TRBJ2-7,CASTYGTSSYEQYF,TGTGCCAGCACCTACGGGACATCCTCCTACGAGCAGTACTTC
TRBD1,many,TRBV27,TRBJ2-7,CASSMIGTGYEQYF,TGTGCCAGCAGTATGATCGGGACAGGTTACGAGCAGTACTTC
-,many,TRBV10-3,TRBJ1-1,CAISTGWTEAFF,TGTGCCATCAGCACAGGGTGGACTGAAGCTTTCTTT
TRBD1,many,TRBV2,TRBJ2-1,CASRDSSYNEQFF,TGTGCCAGCCGGGACAGCTCCTACAATGAGCAGTTCTTC
TRBD1,many,TRBV7-8,TRBJ1-4,CASSLHRGVEKLFF,TGTGCCAGCAGCTTACACAGGGGGGTTGAAAAACTGTTTTTT
-,many,TRBV6-5,TRBJ1-2,CASSPGVGYTF,TGTGCCAGCAGTCCAGGGGTCGGCTACACCTTC
TRBD1,many,TRBV7-2,TRBJ2-3,CASSRTGFVADTQYF,TGTGCCAGCAGCCGGACAGGGTTTGTCGCAGATACGCAGTATTTT
-,many,TRBV7-9,TRBJ1-5,CASSLFPQEPQPQHF,TGTGCCAGCAGCTTATTCCCGCAGGAGCCTCAGCCCCAGCATTTT
-,-,TRBV7-9,TRBJ2-1,CASSFGTEQFF,TGTGCCAGCAGCTTCGGGACAGAGCAGTTCTTC
-,medium-sized,TRBV25-1,TRBJ2-7,CASSEFYEQYF,TGTGCCAGCAGTGAATTCTACGAGCAGTACTTC
-,many,TRBV5-4,TRBJ2-7,CASSLGDNYEQYF,TGTGCCAGCAGCTTGGGGGACAACTACGAGCAGTACTTC
-,-,TRBV19,TRBJ2-2,CASGTGFSGELFF,TGTGCCAGCGGAACAGGGTTTAGCGGGGAGCTGTTTTTT
-,-,TRBV7-8,TRBJ2-7,CASSNPYETSSYEQYF,TGTGCCAGCAGTAACCCTTACGAAACTAGCTCCTACGAGCAGTACTTC
-,many,TRBV29-1,TRBJ2-2,CSVFRGDSGELFF,TGCAGCGTTTTTAGAGGAGATTCTGGGGAGCTGTTTTTT
TRBD2,many,TRBV7-9,TRBJ2-7,CASSLAAGGGYEQYF,TGTGCCAGCAGCTTAGCTGCCGGCGGGGGGTACGAGCAGTACTTC
-,-,TRBV28,TRBJ1-2,CASSLRDTNYGYTF,TGTGCCAGCAGTTTGAGGGATACCAACTATGGCTACACCTTC
-,many,TRBV6-2/TRBV6-3,TRBJ2-1,CASSYRDFPYNEQFF,TGTGCCAGCAGTTACCGGGACTTCCCCTACAATGAGCAGTTCTTC
-,medium-sized,TRBV5-1,TRBJ2-1,CASSPRGYNEQFF,TGCGCCAGCAGCCCCCGTGGTTACAATGAGCAGTTCTTC
-,few,TRBV6-5,TRBJ2-1,CASSYSTGLVRYEQFF,TGTGCCAGCAGTTACTCTACCGGCTTAGTTCGGTATGAGCAGTTCTTC
-,many,TRBV27,TRBJ2-5,CASRGAHQETQYF,TGTGCCAGCAGAGGCGCGCACCAAGAGACCCAGTACTTC
TRBD2,many,TRBV20-1,TRBJ2-7,CSASSREDYEQYF,TGCAGTGCTAGTAGTCGGGAGGACTACGAGCAGTACTTC
TRBD2,many,TRBV20-1,TRBJ2-7,CSARDLTSGILYEQYF,TGCAGTGCTAGAGATCTTACTAGCGGGATTCTCTACGAGCAGTACTTC
TRBD1,many,TRBV9,TRBJ1-2,CASSLGQVYYGYTF,TGTGCCAGCAGCTTGGGACAGGTGTACTATGGCTACACCTTC
-,-,TRBV7-9,TRBJ2-4,CASSTRENIQYF,TGTGCCAGCAGCACGCGAGAGAACATTCAGTACTTC
TRBD2,few,TRBV9,TRBJ2-1,CASSPRTSGSIFF,TGTGCCAGCAGCCCCCGGACTAGCGGGAGTATCTTCTTC
-,-,TRBV10-3,TRBJ2-7,CAIRGTGAEAGGGGISYEQYF,TGTGCCATCAGGGGGACAGGGGCTGAAGCGGGAGGCGGAGGGATCTCCTACGAGCAGTACTTC
-,-,TRBV11-2,TRBJ2-7,CASSLAGVGYEQYF,TGTGCCAGCAGCTTAGCAGGAGTCGGGTACGAGCAGTACTTC
-,many,TRBV29-1,TRBJ1-3,CSVMVIDSKAIYF,TGCAGCGTCATGGTAATCGACAGCAAGGCCATATATTTT
-,many,TRBV7-9,TRBJ2-4,CASSLTPGLTKNIQYF,TGTGCCAGCAGCCTTACCCCAGGTCTGACCAAAAACATTCAGTACTTC
-,-,TRBV19,TRBJ1-1,CASRQGWTEAFF,TGTGCCAGTAGACAGGGTTGGACTGAAGCTTTCTTT
-,many,TRBV9,TRBJ1-2,CASSVERQVLTFGYTF,TGTGCCAGCAGCGTAGAACGTCAGGTTTTGACCTTTGGCTACACCTTC
-,many,TRBV6-2/TRBV6-3,TRBJ2-7,CASSYGQPPPAYF,TGTGCCAGCAGTTACGGGCAGCCCCCTCCGGCGTACTTC
-,many,TRBV4-3,TRBJ2-7,CASSQDGGPPYEQYF,TGCGCCAGCAGCCAAGATGGAGGCCCCCCCTACGAGCAGTACTTC
-,many,TRBV6-5,TRBJ2-1,CASSPARNEQFF,TGTGCCAGCAGTCCGGCGAGGAATGAGCAGTTCTTC
TRBD2,many,TRBV12-3/TRBV12-4,TRBJ2-7,CASSLGPGLASYEQYF,TGTGCCAGCAGTCTCGGGCCCGGACTAGCGAGCTACGAGCAGTACTTC
TRBD2,-,TRBV7-9,TRBJ2-1,CASSHLPSGRVANEQFF,TGTGCCAGCAGCCACCTCCCTAGCGGGAGAGTGGCAAATGAGCAGTTCTTC